The 21 T cell receptor beta chains listed next were all sequenced from one sample in a study of post-analysis software for immune sequencing data. Study-wide results and limits: Controls showed lower frequencies than patients for a few TRBV segments, and TRBV5-6, TRBV5-1 and TRBV20-1 were among these.

Each TCR beta cDNA library carried unique molecular identifiers. MiXCR, run by TCRdb on the PCR reads, gives a single entry per CDR3 protein. This sample has some 260,000 distinct CDR3 sequences; 36% occur once, and the top ten carry 4% to 6%. These TCRs are of unknown antigen specificity. Specimen: blood. The source of these receptors is a girl aged 10 to 17 with multiple sclerosis.

This clonotype was found a few times. One base away lies a much larger clone, so this may be a sequencing read error. The chain joins TRBV29-1 to TRBJ2-7; 7 bases line up with TRBD1. Germline assignment: CDR1 SQVTM and CDR2 ANQGSEA. CDR3 size: 12 residues. Unmatched junction bases numbered 10, after V lost 7 bases and J lost 7 bases. The CDR3 is CSGAEGAGEQYF. CDR3 nucleotides: TGCAGCGGTGCTGAGGGGGCTGGGGAGCAGTACTTC.

This clonotype was counted at least ten times. The chain carries TRBV19 and TRBJ1-2; a weak D match, TRBD1 (5 bases). CDR1 and CDR2 from the germline V gene are LNHDA and SQIVND (reference sequence). Trimming cost V 11 bases and J 6 bases, with 13 bases left between them. The CDR3 has 11 residues. CDR3 bases: TGTGCCGTCTCTAAAGGGGATGGCTACACCTTC. Its translation is CAVSKGDGYTF.

This chain joins TRBV7-2 and TRBJ2-1, with no clear D. Trimming took 4 bases from V and 3 from J, leaving 16 bases between them. The CDR3 loop spans 16 amino acids. Germline CDR1 SGHTA, CDR2 FQGNSA. The CDR3 spells CASSSISGIIYNEQFF. CDR3 nucleotide sequence: TGTGCCAGCAGCTCCATTAGTGGGATTATCTACAATGAGCAGTTCTTC.

The sample holds a few counts of this clonotype. A much larger clone lies one base from this, so it may be a read error. This sequence joins TRBV6-6 and TRBJ2-1; D ambiguous. V shed 4 bases and J shed 6 bases, with 10 bases lying between them. CDR1 is MNHNY and CDR2 is SVGAGI in the germline V gene (reference sequence). CDR3 length equals 13 residues. The CDR3 loop reads CASSLETRNEQFF. CDR3 coding DNA: TGTGCCAGCAGTTTAGAGACGCGCAATGAGCAGTTCTTC.

The chain links TRBV9 to TRBJ2-3; no definite D call. Trimming took 3 bases from V and 6 from J, leaving 8 bases between them. The germline CDR1 and CDR2 sequences are SGDLS and YYNGEE. The CDR3 covers 12 residues. Written as DNA, the CDR3 is TGTGCCAGCAGCGCCCCCGGTGATACGCAGTATTTT. Protein product: CASSAPGDTQYF.

This clonotype occurred once. The J gene is TRBJ1-1, the V gene TRBV29-1; no reliable D call. The V end was cut by 6 bases, the J end by 6 bases, with 5 bases between. There are 9 residues in the CDR3. CDR1 SQVTM and CDR2 ANQGSEA come from the germline V gene. The CDR3 spells CSVDAEAFF. CDR3 nucleotides: TGCAGCGTCGACGCTGAAGCTTTCTTT.

This clonotype was picked up many times. The V gene is TRBV6-4, the J gene TRBJ2-1; D is possibly TRBD1 or TRBD2 (5 bases each). The V gene lost 4 bases and the J gene lost 6 bases, with 16 bases spanning the gap. Per the germline V gene, CDR1 is MRHNA and CDR2 is SNTAGT. The CDR3 has 15 amino acids. The CDR3 DNA follows: TGTGCCAGCAGTGCTGGGGACCAGCCCTCCAATGAGCAGTTCTTC. Its protein is CASSAGDQPSNEQFF.

V is TRBV20-1 and J is TRBJ2-3; D gene unclear. Germline values: CDR1 DFQATT, CDR2 SNEGSKA (reference sequence). The CDR3 consists of 14 residues. V shed 2 bases and J shed 1 base, with 10 bases lying between them. In nucleotides, the CDR3 is TGCAGTGCTAGACCCTTCACCCGCACAGATACGCAGTATTTT. Amino acids: CSARPFTRTDTQYF.

This clonotype was seen more than once but under ten times. This sequence joins TRBV3-1 and TRBJ1-6; no clear D. Germline CDR1 LGHDT, CDR2 YNNKEL (reference sequence). CDR3 length: 14 residues. Trimming removed 4 bases at V and 7 bases at J, with 11 bases between. CDR3 residues: CASSPHRRNSPLHF. The CDR3 coding sequence is TGTGCCAGCAGCCCGCATCGACGGAATTCACCCCTCCACTTT.

About this clonotype itself: This clone may be a read error of a much larger clone one base away. This rearrangement joins TRBV12-3 or TRBV12-4 to TRBJ2-7; 13 bases agree with TRBD2. The trim removed 5 bases at V and 7 bases at J, leaving 8 bases unmatched. This CDR3 is 15 amino acids long. DNA of the CDR3: TGTGCCAGCAGTGCCACTAGCGGGAGGGCGATAGAGCAGTACTTC. Protein: CASSATSGRAIEQYF.

V is TRBV6-5 and J is TRBJ1-1, with 10 bases that match TRBD1. CDR3 length: 15 amino acids. The V segment lost 4 bases and the J segment 10 bases; nucleotides outside the gene matches: 12. In germline, CDR1 is MNHEY, CDR2 SVGAGI. CDR3 sequence (DNA): TGTGCCAGCAGTTTTTCCGGGACAGGGGAGTCTCGAGCTTTCTTT. Amino acid sequence: CASSFSGTGESRAFF.

This clonotype was counted ten times or more. The J gene is TRBJ1-2, the V gene TRBV20-1; tentatively, D is TRBD1 (6 bases). CDR3 length equals 15 residues. Germline CDR1 DFQATT, CDR2 SNEGSKA (reference sequence). Trimming stripped 3 bases from V and 3 bases from J, with 17 bases between. CDR3 bases: TGCAGTGCTAGGTACGGGGACACCGTGTACTATGGCTACACCTTC. Its protein is CSARYGDTVYYGYTF.

This clonotype was observed a handful of times. V is TRBV6-5 and J is TRBJ2-2; 14 bases line up with TRBD2. This CDR3 is built from 19 residues. The V and J ends lost 1 base and 4 bases, in that order; junction bases with no gene match: 8. Germline CDR1 is MNHEY and CDR2 is SVGAGI. CDR3 nucleotide sequence: TGTGCCAGCAGTTACTACGGGACTAGCGGGAGCATCGGCACCGGGGAGCTGTTTTTT. Amino acid sequence: CASSYYGTSGSIGTGELFF.

The chain couples TRBV5-1 to TRBJ2-1, with 15 bases lining up with TRBD2. Germline V gene sequence: CDR1 SGHRS, CDR2 YFSETQ. V shed 4 bases, J shed 15 bases, and the junction held 8 bases outside the gene matches. CDR3 length: 14 amino acids. The chain's CDR3 is CASSPRTSGGVRFF. The CDR3 nucleotides are TGCGCCAGCAGCCCCCGGACTAGCGGGGGGGTACGGTTCTTC.

With regard to this clonotype: This may come from a read error, since a much larger clone is one base off. The CDR3 nucleotides read TGTGCCAGCAGCCCCCGCCCGAGGGGAAACTCCTACAATGAGCAGTTCTTC. This gives the protein CASSPRPRGNSYNEQFF. The chain links TRBV11-2 to TRBJ2-1, with D perhaps TRBD1 or TRBD2 (5 bases each). The CDR3 has 17 residues. Germline V gene sequence: CDR1 SGHAT, CDR2 FQNNGV. Deletions cut 5 bases from V and 0 bases from J, with 17 bases between.

This clonotype has a handful of counts. One base away lies a much larger clone, so this may be a sequencing read error. The chain couples TRBV11-2 to TRBJ2-3; TRBD2 agrees at 8 bases. This CDR3 region has 15 residues. Germline V gene data show CDR1 as SGHAT and CDR2 as FQNNGV. CDR3 region: CAGSRTSGSEDTQYF. DNA of the CDR3: TGTGCCGGCAGCCGTACGAGCGGGAGCGAGGATACGCAGTATTTT.

As concerns this clonotype: A read error may explain this, as a much larger clone is one base away. The rearrangement joins TRBV15 to TRBJ2-1; 10 positions agree with TRBD2. The V gene end was trimmed by 3 bases and the J gene end by 4 bases; junction bases not matched to a gene: 6. The CDR3 is 16 residues long. Looked up from germline, CDR1 is LNHNV and CDR2 is YYDKDF (reference sequence). This chain's CDR3 is CATSRSPAGGYNEQFF. In DNA, the CDR3 is TGTGCCACCAGCAGGTCGCCAGCGGGGGGGTACAATGAGCAGTTCTTC. Combining the CDR3 with reference TRBV15 and TRBJ2-1 gives the whole variable domain DAMVIQNPRYQVTQFGKPVTLSCSQTLNHNVMYWYQQKSSQAPKLLFHYYDKDFNNEADTPDNFQSRRPNTSFCFLDIRSPGLGDTAMYLCATSRSPAGGYNEQFFGPGTRLTVL.

This clonotype was observed a handful of times. A much larger clone lies a single base off, so this may be a read error. CDR3 protein: CSVKDLLGNEQFF. The CDR3 DNA is TGCAGCGTTAAAGATCTTTTAGGTAATGAGCAGTTCTTC. The rearrangement joins TRBV29-1 to TRBJ2-1; D is uncertain. Germline loops: CDR1 SQVTM, CDR2 ANQGSEA. The CDR3 extends over 13 amino acids.

The rearrangement joins TRBV11-1 to TRBJ2-1; tentative D call: TRBD2 (7 bases). The CDR3 spans 14 residues. The V and J ends lost 7 bases and 6 bases respectively, with 16 bases between them. Looked up from germline, CDR1 is SGHAT and CDR2 is FQDESV (reference sequence). CDR3: CASTLGGTTNEQFF. In nucleotides, the CDR3 is TGTGCCAGCACCCTAGGGGGGACTACCAATGAGCAGTTCTTC.

This clonotype occurred many times. The DNA of the CDR3 is TGTGCCATCAGTGAGGCCAGGGGATCAGATACGCAGTATTTT. Amino acids: CAISEARGSDTQYF. V is TRBV10-3 and J is TRBJ2-3; D might be TRBD1 (6 bases). CDR3 length equals 14 residues. Per the germline V gene, CDR1 is ENHRY and CDR2 is SYGVKD. Trimming left V 2 bases short and J 4 bases short, with 10 bases between.

The chain joins TRBV10-3 to TRBJ2-3, with TRBD2 identical over 14 bases. Germline V CDR1 and CDR2: ENHRY, SYGVKD. This CDR3 comprises 15 residues. The V segment lost 3 bases and the J segment 8 bases; nucleotides outside the gene matches: 4. DNA of the CDR3: TGTGCCATCAGTGACTCGGGACTAGCGGGAGCTACGCAGTATTTT. Translated: CAISDSGLAGATQYF.